This record covers a single TCR beta chain. Its antigen remains unknown. The sample belongs to a study of lymphopenia after photon versus proton radiotherapy. The CDR3 is made up of 12 amino acids. V was pared by 4 bases and J by 3 bases, with 7 bases between. Germline assignment: CDR1 SGHDT and CDR2 YYEEEE. Overall study findings and caveats: Larger post-nadir TCR diversity loss correlated inversely with survival in deceased patients. Under photons, naive T cells and diversity fell while effector/memory populations rose. Authors raise, but do not show, better survival with proton therapy. Post-nadir diversity loss with photons came from oligoclonal expansion, particularly CD8+ Temra cells.

The protocol was immunoSEQ multiplex PCR, while the TCRdb copy is restricted to in-frame clones and leaves out a portion. The profile covers tens of thousands of clones, with 65% to 85% appearing a single time and 25% to 35% taken by the ten largest. The sample consisted of peripheral blood, taken from a patient treated with photon-based radiotherapy. V usage is TRBV5-6 and J usage is TRBJ1-1; D unresolved. This clonotype was obtained from a man aged 50 or older with gastric cancer. The CDR3 is CASSPGYTEAFF. The CDR3 DNA sequence: TGTGCCAGCAGCCCGGGGTACACTGAAGCTTTCTTT. The full variable domain, with the rest looked up from reference TRBV5-6 and TRBJ1-1, is DAGVTQSPTHLIKTRGQQVTLRCSPKSGHDTVSWYQQALGQGPQFIFQYYEEEERQRGNFPDRFSGHQFPNYSSELNVNALLLGDSALYLCASSPGYTEAFFGQGTRLTVV.